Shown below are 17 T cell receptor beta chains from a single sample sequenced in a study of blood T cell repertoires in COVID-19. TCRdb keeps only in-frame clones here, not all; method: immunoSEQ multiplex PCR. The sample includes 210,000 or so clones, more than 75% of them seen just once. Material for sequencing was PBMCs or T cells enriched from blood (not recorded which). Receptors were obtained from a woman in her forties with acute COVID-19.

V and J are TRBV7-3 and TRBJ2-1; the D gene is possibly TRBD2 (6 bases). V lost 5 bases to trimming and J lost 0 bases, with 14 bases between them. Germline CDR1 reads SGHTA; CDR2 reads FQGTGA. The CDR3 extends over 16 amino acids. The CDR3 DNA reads TGTGCCAGCAGCCCCCCGGGACTTAACTCCTACAATGAGCAGTTCTTC. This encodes CASSPPGLNSYNEQFF. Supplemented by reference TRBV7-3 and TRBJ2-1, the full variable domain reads GAGVSQTPSNKVTEKGKYVELRCDPISGHTALYWYRQSLGQGPEFLIYFQGTGAADDSGLPNDRFFAVRPEGSVSTLKIQRTERGDSAVYLCASSPPGLNSYNEQFFGPGTRLTVL.

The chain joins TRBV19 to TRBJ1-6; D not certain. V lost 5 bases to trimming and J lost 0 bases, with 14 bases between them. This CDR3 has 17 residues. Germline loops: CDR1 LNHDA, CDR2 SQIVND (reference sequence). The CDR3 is CASSDSAGSSYNSPLHF. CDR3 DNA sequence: TGTGCCAGTAGTGACTCTGCCGGGTCCTCCTATAATTCACCCCTCCACTTT.

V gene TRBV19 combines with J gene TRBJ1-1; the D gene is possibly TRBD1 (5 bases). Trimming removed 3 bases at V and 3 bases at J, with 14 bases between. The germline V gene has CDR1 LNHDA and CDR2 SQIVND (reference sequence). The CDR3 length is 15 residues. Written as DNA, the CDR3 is TGTGCCAGTAGTATCTATCCGGGGGAGGACACTGAAGCTTTCTTT. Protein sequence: CASSIYPGEDTEAFF.

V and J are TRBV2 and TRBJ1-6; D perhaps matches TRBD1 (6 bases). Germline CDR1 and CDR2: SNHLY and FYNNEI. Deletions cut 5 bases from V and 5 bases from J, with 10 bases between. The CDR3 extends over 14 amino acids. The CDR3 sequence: CASSRGGDNSPLHF. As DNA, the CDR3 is TGTGCCAGCAGTCGAGGGGGGGATAATTCACCCCTCCACTTT.

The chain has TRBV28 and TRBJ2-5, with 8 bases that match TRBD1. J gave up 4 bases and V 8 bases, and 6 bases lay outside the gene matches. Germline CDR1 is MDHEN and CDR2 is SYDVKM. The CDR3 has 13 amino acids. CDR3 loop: CASRGTGRETQYF. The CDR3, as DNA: TGTGCCAGCCGAGGGACAGGTCGAGAGACCCAGTACTTC.

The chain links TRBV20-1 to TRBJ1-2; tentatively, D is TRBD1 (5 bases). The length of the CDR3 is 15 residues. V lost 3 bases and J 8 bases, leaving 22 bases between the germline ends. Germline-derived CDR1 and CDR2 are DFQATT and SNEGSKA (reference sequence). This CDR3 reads CSASLSGRAVEGYTF. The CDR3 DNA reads TGCAGTGCTAGTCTCTCAGGCAGGGCCGTAGAGGGCTACACCTTC.

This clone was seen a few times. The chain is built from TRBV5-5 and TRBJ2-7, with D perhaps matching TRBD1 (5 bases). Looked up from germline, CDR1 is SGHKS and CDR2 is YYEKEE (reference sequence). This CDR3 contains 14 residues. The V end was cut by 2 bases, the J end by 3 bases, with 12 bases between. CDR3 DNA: TGTGCCAGCAGCTTATTAGGGGATGGCTACGAGCAGTACTTC. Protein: CASSLLGDGYEQYF.

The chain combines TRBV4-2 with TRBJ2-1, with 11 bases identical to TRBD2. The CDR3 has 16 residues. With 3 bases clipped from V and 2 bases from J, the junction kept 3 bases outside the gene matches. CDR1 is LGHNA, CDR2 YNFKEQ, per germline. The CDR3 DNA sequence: TGTGCCAGCAGCCAGGGGACTAGCGGAACCTACAATGAGCAGTTCTTC. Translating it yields CASSQGTSGTYNEQFF.

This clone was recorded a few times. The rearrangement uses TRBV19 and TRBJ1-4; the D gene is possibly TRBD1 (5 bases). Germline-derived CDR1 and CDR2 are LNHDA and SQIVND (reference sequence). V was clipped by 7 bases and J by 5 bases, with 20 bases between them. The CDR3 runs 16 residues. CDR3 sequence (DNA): TGTGCCAGTACCAAAACCTCGGCAGGGCCCAATGAAAAACTGTTTTTT. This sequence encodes CASTKTSAGPNEKLFF.

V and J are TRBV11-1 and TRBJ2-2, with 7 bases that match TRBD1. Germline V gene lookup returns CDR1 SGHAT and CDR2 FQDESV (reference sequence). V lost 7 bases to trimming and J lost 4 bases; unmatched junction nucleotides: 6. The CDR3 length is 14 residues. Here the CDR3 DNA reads TGTGCCAGCACCAGACAGGGCGGCACCGGGGAGCTGTTTTTT. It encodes CASTRQGGTGELFF.

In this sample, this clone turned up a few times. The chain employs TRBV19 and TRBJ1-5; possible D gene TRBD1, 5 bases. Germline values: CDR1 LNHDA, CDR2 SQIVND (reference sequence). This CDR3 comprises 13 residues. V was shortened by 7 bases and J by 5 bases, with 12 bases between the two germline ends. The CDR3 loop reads CASKRPGDQPQHF. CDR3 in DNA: TGTGCCAGTAAACGACCGGGGGATCAGCCCCAGCATTTT.

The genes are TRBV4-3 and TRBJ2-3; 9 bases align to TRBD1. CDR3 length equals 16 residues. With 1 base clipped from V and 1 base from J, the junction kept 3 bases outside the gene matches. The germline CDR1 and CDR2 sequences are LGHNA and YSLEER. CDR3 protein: CASSQGWTGGTDTQYF. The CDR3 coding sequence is TGCGCCAGCAGCCAAGGATGGACAGGGGGCACAGATACGCAGTATTTT.

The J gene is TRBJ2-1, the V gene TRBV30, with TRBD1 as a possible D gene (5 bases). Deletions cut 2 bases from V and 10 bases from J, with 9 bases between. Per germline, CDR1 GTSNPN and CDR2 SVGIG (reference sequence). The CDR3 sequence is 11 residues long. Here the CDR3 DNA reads TGTGCCTGGAGTCAAGACAGCGAGCAGTTCTTC. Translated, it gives CAWSQDSEQFF.

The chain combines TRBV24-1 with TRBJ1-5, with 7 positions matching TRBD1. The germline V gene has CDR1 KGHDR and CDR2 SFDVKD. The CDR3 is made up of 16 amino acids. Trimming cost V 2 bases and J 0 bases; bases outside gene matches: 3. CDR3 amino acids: CATSDSTGDSNQPQHF. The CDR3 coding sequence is TGTGCCACCAGTGATTCTACAGGGGATAGCAATCAGCCCCAGCATTTT.

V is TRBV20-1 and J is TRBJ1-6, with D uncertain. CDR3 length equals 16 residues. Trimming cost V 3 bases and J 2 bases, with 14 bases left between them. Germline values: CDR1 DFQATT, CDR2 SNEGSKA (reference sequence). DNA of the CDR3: TGCAGTGCTAGTCACGACTGGCGGGCCTATAATTCACCCCTCCACTTT. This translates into CSASHDWRAYNSPLHF.

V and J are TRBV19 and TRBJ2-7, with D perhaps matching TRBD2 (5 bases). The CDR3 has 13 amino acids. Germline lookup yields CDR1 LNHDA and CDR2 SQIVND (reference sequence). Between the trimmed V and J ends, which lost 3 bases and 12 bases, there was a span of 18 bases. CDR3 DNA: TGTGCCAGTAGTATCAGTCCGGACTTGGATCGGTACTTC. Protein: CASSISPDLDRYF.

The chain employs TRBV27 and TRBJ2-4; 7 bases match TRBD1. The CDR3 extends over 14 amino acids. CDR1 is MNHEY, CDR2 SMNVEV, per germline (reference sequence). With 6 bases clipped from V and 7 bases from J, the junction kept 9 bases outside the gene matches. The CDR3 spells CASRTGFTANIQYF. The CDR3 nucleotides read TGTGCCAGCAGGACAGGGTTCACGGCGAACATTCAGTACTTC.